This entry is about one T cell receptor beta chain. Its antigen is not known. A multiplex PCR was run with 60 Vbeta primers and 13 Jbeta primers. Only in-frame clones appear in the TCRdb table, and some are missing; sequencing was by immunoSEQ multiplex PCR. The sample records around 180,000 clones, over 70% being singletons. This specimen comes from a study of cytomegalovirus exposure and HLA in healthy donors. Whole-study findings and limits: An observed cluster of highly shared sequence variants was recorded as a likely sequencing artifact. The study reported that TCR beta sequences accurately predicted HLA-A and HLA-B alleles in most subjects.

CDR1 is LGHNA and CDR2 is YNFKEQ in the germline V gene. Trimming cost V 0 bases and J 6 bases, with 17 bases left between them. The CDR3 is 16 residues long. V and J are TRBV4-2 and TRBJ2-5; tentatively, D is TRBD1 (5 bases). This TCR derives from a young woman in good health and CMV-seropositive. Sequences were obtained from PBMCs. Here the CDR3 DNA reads TGTGCCAGCAGCCAAGATACTGGGGCCAGCCGCAAGACCCAGTACTTC. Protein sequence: CASSQDTGASRKTQYF.